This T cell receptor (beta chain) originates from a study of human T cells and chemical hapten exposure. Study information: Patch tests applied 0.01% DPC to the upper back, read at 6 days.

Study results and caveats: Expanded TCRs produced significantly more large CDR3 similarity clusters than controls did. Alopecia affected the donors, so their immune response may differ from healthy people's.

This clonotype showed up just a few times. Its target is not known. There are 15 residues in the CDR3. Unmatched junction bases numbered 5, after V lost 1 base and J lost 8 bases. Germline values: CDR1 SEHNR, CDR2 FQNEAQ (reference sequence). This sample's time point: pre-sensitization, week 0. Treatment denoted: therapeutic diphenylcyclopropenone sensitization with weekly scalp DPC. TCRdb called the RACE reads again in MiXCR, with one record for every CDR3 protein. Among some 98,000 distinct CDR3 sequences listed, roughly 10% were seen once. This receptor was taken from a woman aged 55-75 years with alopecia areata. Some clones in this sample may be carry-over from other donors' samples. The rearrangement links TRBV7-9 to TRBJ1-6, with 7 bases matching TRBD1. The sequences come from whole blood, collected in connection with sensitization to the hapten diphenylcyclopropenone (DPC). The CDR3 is CASSLGRTGYSPLHF. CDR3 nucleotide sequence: TGTGCCAGCAGCTTAGGGAGGACAGGATATTCACCCCTCCACTTT.